This TCR beta chain was identified in a study of CD8+CD57+ T cells in acquired aplastic anemia. It was genomic DNA that served as the template for profiling TCR beta VDJ and CDR3. TCRdb used MiXCR to reprocess the reads, holding one entry per CDR3 protein. The sample has around 200,000 distinct CDR3 sequences, roughly 50% seen once. This clonotype has a count of ten or more. Patients who underwent sequencing had shown CD8+CD57+ cell expansion by flow cytometry. As a group, the patients uniformly had severe acquired aplastic anemia. The CDR3 has 13 residues. The J segment lost 3 bases and the V segment lost 2 bases, leaving 0 bases of the junction unmatched. Germline CDR1 WSHSY, CDR2 SAAADI.

What was sequenced was sorted CD4+, CD8+, or CD8+CD57+ T cells (not recorded which) from PBMCs. The chain employs TRBV10-2 and TRBJ2-7; the match to TRBD2 covers 8 bases. The sequence was collected from a human donor with aplastic anemia. The DNA for the CDR3 is TGCGCCAGCAGTGAGAGCGGGGGCTACGAGCAGTACTTC. It translates to CASSESGGYEQYF.